The clone carrying this TCR beta chain was observed once. Its antigen remains unknown. The sample originates from a study of OX40 agonist ivuxolimab in advanced cancers. The CDR3 length is 15 residues. Germline values: CDR1 MNHEY, CDR2 SVGAGI. The ends were cut back, 0 bases at V and 0 bases at J, with 5 bases in the middle. TCRdb's copy holds only in-frame clones and misses some; the assay was immunoSEQ multiplex PCR. The sample contains about 64,000 clones, roughly 80% of which appear only once. Notes on the study in general: Clonal expansion from baseline to week 6 occurred in both CD4+ and CD8+ T cells.

V is TRBV6-5 and J is TRBJ1-4; no clear D. This receptor was taken from an adult with an advanced solid tumor such as melanoma, head and neck, liver or kidney cancer. Specimen: CD4+ or CD8+ T cells sorted from blood, collected in a trial of the OX40 agonist ivuxolimab. CDR3 protein: CASSYSHSTNEKLFF. In DNA form, the CDR3 reads TGTGCCAGCAGTTACTCGCACTCAACTAATGAAAAACTGTTTTTT.